The 7 T cell receptor beta chains listed next were all sequenced from one sample in a study of response to subunit inactivated influenza vaccine. MiXCR, applied by TCRdb to the RT-PCR reads, yields one record per CDR3 protein. Of 530,000 or so distinct CDR3 sequences listed, about 12% are singletons. The sample in question was PBMCs from blood, obtained on the day of vaccination. The receptor source for this set is a man over 45 who received an inactivated influenza vaccine.

V usage is TRBV12-3 or TRBV12-4 and J usage is TRBJ2-1, with 14 bases aligning to TRBD2. The CDR3 spans 18 residues. Trimming at V came to 7 bases and at J to 1 base, leaving 9 bases not matched to a gene. CDR3 bases: TGTGCCAGCACCGACGGGACTAGCGGGGGCCTTTCCTACAATGAGCAGTTCTTC. The encoded protein is CASTDGTSGGLSYNEQFF.

This clonotype has ten or more counts. The V and J genes are TRBV6-6 and TRBJ2-7, with TRBD1 identical over 8 bases. The CDR3 runs 12 residues. V lost 6 bases and J lost 6; bases outside the gene matches: 4. The germline V gene has CDR1 MNHNY and CDR2 SVGAGI (reference sequence). CDR3 in amino acids: CASRAGQGEQYF. The CDR3, as DNA: TGTGCCAGCAGAGCCGGACAGGGCGAGCAGTACTTC.

Of note for this clonotype: A read error is possible here, since a much larger clone lies one base away. The chain recombines TRBV12-3 or TRBV12-4 with TRBJ1-1; D ambiguous. The CDR3 runs to 14 residues. V dropped 7 bases and J dropped 3 bases, with 15 bases sitting between them. The CDR3 DNA is TGTGCCAGCACCTCGGGAAAGCCGCACACTGAAGCTTTCTTT. This translates into CASTSGKPHTEAFF.

This clonotype was detected a few times. This sequence joins TRBV3-1 and TRBJ1-1; weak D call: TRBD1 (6 bases). This CDR3 is built from 14 residues. In germline, CDR1 is LGHDT, CDR2 YNNKEL (reference sequence). V was clipped by 4 bases and J by 4 bases, with 13 bases between them. The DNA for the CDR3 is TGTGCCAGCAGCCGGCGGGACAAGGGCACTGAAGCTTTCTTT. Encoded protein: CASSRRDKGTEAFF.

This clonotype showed up just a few times. The chain has TRBV15 and TRBJ1-2; TRBD1 is a possible D gene (5 bases). Per the germline V gene, CDR1 is LNHNV and CDR2 is YYDKDF (reference sequence). This CDR3 has 14 amino acids. The ends were cut back, 3 bases at V and 5 bases at J, with 13 bases in the middle. CDR3 region: CATSRDTDGYGYTF. As DNA, the CDR3 is TGTGCCACCAGCAGGGACACTGACGGATATGGCTACACCTTC.

J is TRBJ2-3 and V is TRBV20-1; perhaps TRBD2 as D (5 bases). This CDR3 is built from 13 residues. CDR1 is DFQATT, CDR2 SNEGSKA, per germline (reference sequence). The V gene lost 7 bases and the J gene lost 2 bases, with 13 bases spanning the gap. The CDR3 coding sequence is TGCAGTGTGAGAGGGCCCTCCACAGATACGCAGTATTTT. Amino acid sequence: CSVRGPSTDTQYF.

The table lists this clonotype with a few counts. The chain has TRBV12-3 or TRBV12-4 and TRBJ2-3; 11 positions agree with TRBD2. The CDR3 is 14 residues long. V was clipped by 6 bases and J by 1 base; unmatched bases: 0. Here the CDR3 reads CASRLAGGTDTQYF. CDR3 coding DNA: TGTGCCAGCAGACTAGCGGGGGGCACAGATACGCAGTATTTT.